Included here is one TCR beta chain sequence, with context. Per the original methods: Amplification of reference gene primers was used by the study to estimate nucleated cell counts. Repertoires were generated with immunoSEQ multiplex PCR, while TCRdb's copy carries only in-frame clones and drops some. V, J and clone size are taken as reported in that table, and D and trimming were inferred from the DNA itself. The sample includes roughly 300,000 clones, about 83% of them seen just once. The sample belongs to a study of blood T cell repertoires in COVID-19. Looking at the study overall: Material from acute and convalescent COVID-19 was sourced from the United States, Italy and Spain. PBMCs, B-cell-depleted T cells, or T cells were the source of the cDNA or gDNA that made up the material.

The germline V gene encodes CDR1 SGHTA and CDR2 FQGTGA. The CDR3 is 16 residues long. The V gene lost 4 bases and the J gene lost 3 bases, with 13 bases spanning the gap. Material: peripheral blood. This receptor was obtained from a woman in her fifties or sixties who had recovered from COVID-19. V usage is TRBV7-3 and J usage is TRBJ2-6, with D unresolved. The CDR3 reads CASSSPGSGGANVLTF. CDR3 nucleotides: TGTGCCAGCAGCTCCCCCGGGTCCGGTGGGGCCAACGTCCTGACTTTC.